This T cell receptor beta chain stems from a study of low-dose radiotherapy and immunotherapy resistance in tumors. Study-wide context: Patients received cyclophosphamide 200 mg/m2 intravenously every two weeks, the day before radiation-immunotherapy.

The CDR3 adds up to 17 amino acids, both ends counted. Germline-derived CDR1 and CDR2 are KGHSH and LQKENI. On this clonotype itself: The limits of the CDR3 on the DNA are not certain, so only TCRdb's listed CDR3 is given.

Time point denoted: after trial treatment. Treatment defined: LDRT plus nivolumab, ipilimumab, low-dose cyclophosphamide and aspirin (RACIN trial). cDNA synthesis used a TRAV/TRBV-specific primer set for both chains. PCR amplification of the TCRs was performed with Phusion for 20 PCR cycles, and it relied on a constant-region primer together with a V-primer adapter. TCRdb re-called the reads with MiXCR, one entry per CDR3 protein. The table includes about 35,000 distinct CDR3 sequences, under 25% detected once. This receptor was obtained from a female donor with ovarian cancer. Sequencing used PBMCs, obtained after low-dose radiotherapy plus immunotherapy. V gene TRBV18 combines with J gene TRBJ2-7; TRBD1, the table's D call, lacks a check against the DNA. The CDR3: CATCASSQTVLGYEQYF.